The 32 T cell receptor beta chains given below trace back to one sample, sequenced in a study of blood T cell repertoires in COVID-19. The protocol was immunoSEQ multiplex PCR, while the TCRdb copy is restricted to in-frame clones and leaves out a portion. Among over 150,000 clones listed, roughly 90% were seen once. The sequenced sample was peripheral blood. Source of these receptors: a man in his 70s with active or convalescent COVID-19.

V usage is TRBV9 and J usage is TRBJ2-1; maybe TRBD1 (6 bases). The V gene lost 4 bases and the J gene lost 5 bases, with 10 bases spanning the gap. CDR1 and CDR2 from the germline V gene are SGDLS and YYNGEE. There are 13 residues in the CDR3. CDR3: CASSPGQNNEQFF. CDR3 in DNA: TGTGCCAGCAGCCCCGGACAGAACAATGAGCAGTTCTTC. Full variable domain (remainder filled in from reference TRBV9 and TRBJ2-1): DSGVTQTPKHLITATGQRVTLRCSPRSGDLSVYWYQQSLDQGLQFLIQYYNGEERAKGNILERFSAQQFPDLHSELNLSSLELGDSALYFCASSPGQNNEQFFGPGTRLTVL.

CDR3 residues: CASSAGQGSVSYEQYF. The CDR3 DNA sequence: TGTGCCAGTAGTGCCGGACAGGGGAGTGTTTCCTACGAGCAGTACTTC. The rearrangement uses TRBV19 and TRBJ2-7; 9 bases fit TRBD1. The CDR3 has 16 amino acids. The germline V gene has CDR1 LNHDA and CDR2 SQIVND (reference sequence). Trimming cost V 5 bases and J 1 base; bases outside gene matches: 9.

V usage is TRBV12-5 and J usage is TRBJ2-3, with TRBD1 identical over 11 bases. Germline assignment: CDR1 LGHNT and CDR2 FRNRAP. This CDR3 spans 17 amino acids. Trimming removed 2 bases from V and 6 bases from J; junction bases left unmatched: 10. The CDR3 protein is CASGLSRTGGNSDTQYF. The CDR3 coding sequence is TGTGCTAGTGGTTTGTCCCGGACAGGGGGCAATTCGGATACGCAGTATTTT.

The DNA of the CDR3 is TGCAGCGTTAAGGAGGGAAACTATAATTCACCCCTCCACTTT. As protein: CSVKEGNYNSPLHF. This sequence joins TRBV29-1 and TRBJ1-6; no clear D. V was trimmed by 5 bases and J by 3 bases, leaving 11 bases between them. The CDR3 runs to 14 residues. Germline lookup yields CDR1 SQVTM and CDR2 ANQGSEA.

The chain couples TRBV28 to TRBJ2-7; no reliable D call. Trimming took off 3 bases at V and 2 bases at J, with 11 bases between the two ends. The CDR3 totals 14 residues. CDR1 and CDR2 (germline): MDHEN, SYDVKM. The CDR3 spells CASSFWRKPYEQYF. The CDR3 bases are TGTGCCAGCAGTTTTTGGCGGAAACCCTACGAGCAGTACTTC.

This rearrangement joins TRBV20-1 to TRBJ2-1; D possibly corresponds to TRBD2 (6 bases). Looked up from germline, CDR1 is DFQATT and CDR2 is SNEGSKA (reference sequence). V was clipped by 6 bases and J by 7 bases, with 10 bases between them. This CDR3 region has 11 residues. The CDR3 loop is CSAPRGNEQFF. The CDR3 DNA sequence: TGCAGTGCCCCCCGGGGGAATGAGCAGTTCTTC.

Points on this clone: One junction end disagrees with the germline gene, perhaps due to a read error. The J gene is TRBJ1-1, the V gene TRBV29-1, with D maybe TRBD1 (6 bases). This CDR3 is built from 13 residues. CDR1 is SQVTM and CDR2 is ANQGSEA in the germline V gene. Written as DNA, the CDR3 is TGCAGCGTCGAAGGACAGCCGAACACTGAAGCTTTCTTT. Translation gives CSVEGQPNTEAFF.

This chain joins TRBV14 and TRBJ2-3; a weak D match, TRBD1 (5 bases). Between the trimmed V and J ends, which lost 3 bases and 0 bases, there was a span of 10 bases. The length of the CDR3 is 15 residues. Looked up from germline, CDR1 is SGHDN and CDR2 is FVKESK. The CDR3 loop is CASSHRTRSTDTQYF. As DNA, the CDR3 is TGTGCCAGCAGCCATCGGACAAGGAGCACAGATACGCAGTATTTT.

This clone has only one observation. The J gene is TRBJ1-1, the V gene TRBV2; D remains ambiguous. The CDR3 is 13 amino acids. Germline values: CDR1 SNHLY, CDR2 FYNNEI. V shed 5 bases and J shed 0 bases, with 7 bases lying between them. The CDR3 here is CASSPLMNTEAFF. Written as DNA, the CDR3 is TGTGCCAGCAGTCCACTGATGAACACTGAAGCTTTCTTT.

This chain joins TRBV12-3 or TRBV12-4 and TRBJ2-2, with D unresolved. The CDR3 consists of 13 residues. The V gene lost 10 bases and the J gene lost 5 bases, with 14 bases spanning the gap. The DNA for the CDR3 is TGTGCCACTGGGCCTTCCTTTACCGGGGAGCTGTTTTTT. This gives the protein CATGPSFTGELFF.

A note on this clone: At one end the junction does not follow the germline gene, possibly because of a read error. This chain uses TRBV2 with TRBJ2-1; 14 nucleotides agree with TRBD2. Germline V CDR1 and CDR2: SNHLY, FYNNEI. The CDR3 is made up of 13 amino acids. CDR3 nucleotide sequence: TGTGCCAGCAGTCCGGGACTAGCGGGAGACAAGGTCTTC. It is translated as CASSPGLAGDKVF.

The chain joins TRBV24-1 to TRBJ1-1; 7 bases are shared with TRBD1. Looked up from germline, CDR1 is KGHDR and CDR2 is SFDVKD. V shed 7 bases and J 1 base; nucleotides not matched to a gene: 2. The CDR3 covers 13 residues. In DNA, the CDR3 is TGTGCCACCAGAAACAGGGGGAACACTGAAGCTTTCTTT. This codes for CATRNRGNTEAFF.

V is TRBV13 and J is TRBJ2-7; TRBD1 aligns across 9 bases. The CDR3 is made up of 16 amino acids. After removal of 5 bases from V and 1 base from J, the junction contained 9 bases not matched to a gene. Germline loops: CDR1 PRHDT, CDR2 FYEKMQ (reference sequence). CDR3 sequence: CASSPKTGTGSYEQYF. Written as DNA, the CDR3 is TGTGCCAGCAGCCCTAAGACCGGGACAGGGTCCTACGAGCAGTACTTC.

This rearrangement joins TRBV7-2 to TRBJ1-5, with a possible D match to TRBD1 (6 bases). Between the trimmed V and J ends, which lost 6 bases and 9 bases, there was a span of 21 bases. Looked up from germline, CDR1 is SGHTA and CDR2 is FQGNSA. The CDR3 has 15 amino acids. The CDR3 spells CASRQGLIQSAPQHF. DNA for the CDR3: TGTGCCAGCAGGCAGGGGTTGATTCAATCAGCGCCCCAGCATTTT.

CDR3 region: CASSPRTVTEAFF. In nucleotides, the CDR3 is TGTGCCAGCAGTCCGAGGACTGTAACTGAAGCTTTCTTT. The V call is TRBV2, the J call TRBJ1-1; D ambiguous. CDR1 SNHLY and CDR2 FYNNEI come from the germline V gene. The V end was cut by 5 bases, the J end by 5 bases, with 12 bases between. The CDR3 loop spans 13 amino acids.

This sequence joins TRBV28 and TRBJ1-5; possible D gene TRBD1, 5 bases. CDR1 is MDHEN, CDR2 SYDVKM, per germline. Deletions cut 10 bases from V and 8 bases from J, with 21 bases between. The CDR3 spans 14 residues. In nucleotides, the CDR3 is TGTGCCATCCCTGGGGCCGGGCGTTTGGAGCCCCAGCATTTT. It specifies CAIPGAGRLEPQHF.

The rearrangement uses TRBV7-2 and TRBJ1-5, with D tentatively TRBD1 (5 bases). CDR3 length equals 14 residues. With 5 bases removed from V and 4 bases from J, the gap between germline ends came to 12 bases. The germline gives CDR1 SGHTA, CDR2 FQGNSA. The CDR3 coding sequence is TGTGCCAGCAGCGCTGGGGGGGGTAATCAGCCCCAGCATTTT. Protein product: CASSAGGGNQPQHF.

This chain uses TRBV9 with TRBJ2-1, with TRBD2 matching 11 bases. In germline, CDR1 is SGDLS, CDR2 YYNGEE. V lost 0 bases and J lost 4; bases outside the gene matches: 3. CDR3 length: 16 residues. This CDR3 reads CASSVAGLAEYNEQFF. The CDR3 coding sequence is TGTGCCAGCAGCGTAGCGGGACTAGCGGAATACAATGAGCAGTTCTTC.

This chain links TRBV9 with TRBJ1-5; the match to TRBD1 covers 10 bases. From germline, CDR1 is SGDLS and CDR2 YYNGEE. J lost 6 bases, V lost 0 bases, and 9 bases had no gene match. There are 17 residues in the CDR3. CDR3 region: CASSVVPGQGPVQPQHF. In DNA, the CDR3 is TGTGCCAGCAGCGTAGTTCCGGGACAGGGGCCGGTTCAGCCCCAGCATTTT. Drawing the rest from reference TRBV9 and TRBJ1-5, the complete variable domain is DSGVTQTPKHLITATGQRVTLRCSPRSGDLSVYWYQQSLDQGLQFLIQYYNGEERAKGNILERFSAQQFPDLHSELNLSSLELGDSALYFCASSVVPGQGPVQPQHFGDGTRLSIL.

CDR3 region: CASSRLGTMGQPQHF. The CDR3 DNA follows: TGTGCCAGCAGCCGCCTCGGGACAATGGGACAGCCCCAGCATTTT. This chain links TRBV6-5 with TRBJ1-5; a weak D match, TRBD1 (6 bases). This CDR3 has 15 residues. V shed 6 bases and J shed 7 bases, with 19 bases lying between them. The germline V gene encodes CDR1 MNHEY and CDR2 SVGAGI.

The V gene is TRBV7-2, the J gene TRBJ2-2, with a weak D call TRBD1 (6 bases). In germline, CDR1 is SGHTA, CDR2 FQGNSA. This CDR3 comprises 15 residues. The V end was cut by 1 base, the J end by 5 bases, with 11 bases between. The CDR3 region is CASSLEQGWTGELFF. CDR3 DNA sequence: TGTGCCAGCAGCTTAGAACAGGGTTGGACCGGGGAGCTGTTTTTT.

Concerning this clone itself: One end of the junction varies from germline; a read error may be responsible. The V gene is TRBV5-1, the J gene TRBJ1-2; TRBD1 is a possible D gene (6 bases). The CDR3 loop spans 14 amino acids. Germline V CDR1 and CDR2: SGHRS, YFSETQ. The CDR3 DNA sequence: TGCGCCGGCAGCTTTCAGGGGCCAAACTATGGCTACACCTTC. It is translated as CAGSFQGPNYGYTF.

The CDR3 DNA follows: TGTGCCAGCAGCGTACGGGACAGGGCGAACACCATATATTTT. Translated: CASSVRDRANTIYF. The chain uses TRBV7-8 and TRBJ1-3; 9 bases map to TRBD1. Germline CDR1 reads SGHVS; CDR2 reads FQNEAQ. The CDR3 is made up of 14 amino acids. V lost 5 bases, J lost 7 bases, and 6 bases stayed unmatched.

Here the CDR3 reads CASSPKGLAGEKYEQYF. The CDR3 DNA reads TGTGCCAGCAGTCCAAAGGGACTAGCGGGGGAGAAATACGAGCAGTACTTC. V is TRBV25-1 and J is TRBJ2-7; the match to TRBD2 covers 14 bases. The trim removed 5 bases at V and 4 bases at J, leaving 10 bases unmatched. The CDR3 is 17 residues long. Germline lookup yields CDR1 MGHDK and CDR2 SYGVNS.

For this clone: Within the sample, other DNA sequences also encode this same CDR3. The chain is built from TRBV5-1 and TRBJ2-7; D perhaps matches TRBD2 (6 bases). The CDR3 extends over 13 amino acids. V gave up 0 bases and J gave up 4 bases, with 8 bases separating them. Germline V gives CDR1 SGHRS, CDR2 YFSETQ. The DNA for the CDR3 is TGCGCCAGCAGCTTGGGCGGGAATTACGAGCAGTACTTC. Its protein product is CASSLGGNYEQYF.

The rearrangement joins TRBV2 to TRBJ2-2, with TRBD2 matching over 8 bases. This CDR3 comprises 18 residues. J lost 4 bases, V lost 4 bases, and 14 bases had no gene match. The germline gives CDR1 SNHLY, CDR2 FYNNEI. The CDR3 here is CASSGEDLAGRGTGELFF. Here the CDR3 DNA reads TGTGCCAGCAGTGGGGAAGACTTAGCGGGACGGGGCACCGGGGAGCTGTTTTTT.

This clone has more than one count but fewer than ten. The V gene is TRBV4-2, the J gene TRBJ2-2; D may be TRBD1 (6 bases). The germline V gene has CDR1 LGHNA and CDR2 YNFKEQ. The CDR3 has 14 residues. Trimming pared 2 bases from V and 4 bases from J, leaving 8 bases between. The CDR3 here is CASSQQGSTGELFF. The DNA for the CDR3 is TGTGCCAGCAGCCAACAGGGGTCCACCGGGGAGCTGTTTTTT.

The chain carries TRBV23-1 and TRBJ1-2; 8 nucleotides match TRBD1. TRBV23-1 carries the ORF label, with uncertain function. Trimming at V came to 5 bases and at J to 4 bases, leaving 6 bases not matched to a gene. This CDR3 spans 14 amino acids. CDR3 DNA sequence: TGCGCCAGCAGTTCCCCCGGGACAGGCTATGGCTACACCTTC. Protein product: CASSSPGTGYGYTF.

This clone appeared once. The chain recombines TRBV7-9 with TRBJ2-3, with 8 bases fitting TRBD1. Germline V lookup: CDR1 SEHNR, CDR2 FQNEAQ (reference sequence). V was clipped by 4 bases and J by 4 bases; unmatched bases: 13. CDR3 size: 17 residues. In DNA, the CDR3 is TGTGCCAGCAGCTCCGAGGGGCGGGACAGGTTATCAGATACGCAGTATTTT. Its protein is CASSSEGRDRLSDTQYF.

The gene calls are TRBV27 and TRBJ1-2, with 10 nucleotides matching TRBD1. V lost 6 bases, J lost 8 bases, and 9 bases stayed unmatched. Per germline, CDR1 MNHEY and CDR2 SMNVEV (reference sequence). CDR3 length: 14 amino acids. CDR3: CASSSLTGGRGYTF. CDR3 coding DNA: TGTGCCAGCAGCTCATTGACAGGGGGCCGGGGCTACACCTTC.

J is TRBJ1-6 and V is TRBV3-1 (or the pseudogene TRBV3-2); no firm D call. CDR1 LGHDT and CDR2 YNNKEL come from the germline V gene (reference sequence). CDR3 length: 14 residues. The V end was cut by 3 bases, the J end by 8 bases, with 11 bases between. The CDR3 DNA is TGTGCCAGCAGCCAGGCCCGGAGGGATTCACCCCTCCACTTT. Its protein product is CASSQARRDSPLHF.

This clone showed up just once. The V gene is TRBV5-1, the J gene TRBJ1-3, with D perhaps matching TRBD1 (6 bases). The CDR3 covers 18 residues. Trimming shortened V by 2 bases and J by 2 bases, and 20 bases separated the two germline ends. Germline values: CDR1 SGHRS, CDR2 YFSETQ. CDR3 amino acids: CASSLAPRTGSTGNTIYF. CDR3 in DNA: TGCGCCAGCAGCTTAGCCCCTAGAACAGGGAGCACTGGAAACACCATATATTTT.